This TCR beta chain stems from a study of identical twins. General study results and limits: Beta clonotypes that were abundant in cord blood contained fewer insertions, a pattern absent from memory repertoires. In beta out-of-frame sequences, the excess sharing between twins was weaker.

Using its own MiXCR run on the 5' RACE reads, TCRdb lists one record per CDR3 protein. The table includes some 710,000 distinct CDR3 sequences, around 6.1% detected once. This clonotype was counted many times. Its antigen is unidentified. This receptor was obtained from a man between 18 and 29 years old in good health. Material for sequencing was naive T cells sorted from blood.

CDR3 protein: CASSPRTSADTQYF. CDR3 bases: TGCGCCAGCAGCCCAAGGACTAGCGCAGATACGCAGTATTTT. The V call is TRBV4-1, the J call TRBJ2-3; TRBD2 matches 9 bases. V shed 4 bases, J shed 4 bases, and the junction held 3 bases outside the gene matches. CDR1 is MGHRA and CDR2 is YSYEKL in the germline V gene. CDR3 size: 14 residues.